Listed below are T cell receptor beta chains from one sample, sequenced in a study of cytomegalovirus exposure and HLA in healthy donors. The assay was immunoSEQ multiplex PCR, and TCRdb's table has in-frame clones only and misses some. The sample yields about 270,000 clones, roughly 70% seen once. Sequencing input: PBMCs. Receptors were obtained from a female donor in good health and CMV-seronegative. Each CDR3 is given with its conserved first and last residue. A D gene is named only where the DNA matches it firmly. Where a row states a size, it is once, few, many or the class of an expanded clone; other rows omit it.

d_call,v_call,clone_size,j_call,cdr3_aa,cdr3_nt
TRBD1,TRBV29-1,NA,TRBJ2-2,CSVDQGAPGELFF,TGCAGCGTAGACCAGGGGGCTCCCGGGGAGCTGTTTTTT
TRBD2,TRBV4-1,NA,TRBJ2-3,CASSQGLAGAGDTQYF,TGCGCCAGCAGCCAAGGACTAGCGGGAGCGGGGGATACGCAGTATTTT
TRBD1,TRBV11-3,NA,TRBJ2-7,CASSSPGQGLYEQYF,TGTGCCAGCAGCTCGCCGGGACAGGGTCTTTACGAGCAGTACTTC
NA,TRBV5-4,NA,TRBJ2-5,CASSLAEETQYF,TGTGCCAGCAGCTTGGCTGAGGAGACCCAGTACTTC
NA,TRBV4-2,NA,TRBJ1-2,CASSQERGGTGTNYGYTF,TGTGCCAGCAGCCAAGAGAGGGGGGGAACAGGTACAAACTATGGCTACACCTTC
NA,TRBV5-4,NA,TRBJ2-6,CASSFSGISGANVLTF,TGTGCCAGCAGCTTCTCAGGGATCTCTGGGGCCAACGTCCTGACTTTC
NA,TRBV18,once,TRBJ2-1,CASSPLYPPSSEQFF,TGTGCCAGCTCACCACTATACCCGCCATCGAGTGAGCAGTTCTTC
NA,TRBV6-5,NA,TRBJ2-6,CASRLQGANVLTF,TGTGCCAGCAGGTTACAGGGGGCCAACGTCCTGACTTTC
NA,TRBV6-6,NA,TRBJ2-7,CASSYGRGAGSYEQYF,TGTGCCAGCAGTTACGGTCGTGGGGCTGGGTCCTACGAGCAGTACTTC
NA,TRBV7-8,NA,TRBJ2-3,CASSLGGGDPNTDTQYF,TGTGCCAGCAGCTTAGGGGGCGGGGACCCGAACACAGATACGCAGTATTTT
NA,TRBV6-5,NA,TRBJ2-7,CASSKKRDTSYEQYF,TGTGCCAGCAGTAAAAAAAGGGACACCTCCTACGAGCAGTACTTC
NA,TRBV6-6,NA,TRBJ1-1,CASSFGGTEAFF,TGTGCCAGCAGTTTTGGGGGGACTGAAGCTTTCTTT
TRBD2,TRBV10-1,NA,TRBJ2-3,CASSFSGRGTDTQYF,TGCGCCAGCAGTTTTAGCGGGAGGGGTACAGATACGCAGTATTTT
NA,TRBV4-1,NA,TRBJ1-1,CASSPQMRVEATEAFF,TGCGCCAGCAGCCCCCAGATGAGGGTTGAGGCCACTGAAGCTTTCTTT
TRBD1,TRBV11-3,NA,TRBJ2-7,CASSSRDRGLNEQYF,TGTGCCAGCAGCAGCCGGGACAGGGGCTTGAACGAGCAGTACTTC
TRBD2,TRBV7-9,NA,TRBJ2-2,CSSSLVGGPNTGELFF,TGTTCCAGCAGCTTGGTGGGAGGGCCTAACACCGGGGAGCTGTTTTTT
NA,TRBV11-2,few,TRBJ2-1,CASSLVGAYNEQFF,TGTGCCAGCAGCTTAGTCGGGGCCTACAATGAGCAGTTCTTC
NA,TRBV7-2,few,TRBJ1-1,CASSLGVGTEAFF,TGTGCCAGCAGCTTAGGCGTCGGGACTGAAGCTTTCTTT
TRBD2,TRBV27,NA,TRBJ2-5,CASSKLSLSSGIEETQYF,TGTGCCAGCAGTAAATTGTCCCTCTCTAGCGGGATTGAAGAGACCCAGTACTTC
NA,TRBV10-2,once,TRBJ1-1,CASSGGQLRNTEAFF,TGCGCCAGCAGTGGAGGACAGTTAAGGAACACTGAAGCTTTCTTT
TRBD2,TRBV18,NA,TRBJ2-1,CASSPRGLASGSGNEQFF,TGTGCCAGCTCACCTAGAGGACTGGCTAGCGGGAGTGGAAATGAGCAGTTCTTC
TRBD1,TRBV11-2,NA,TRBJ1-3,CASSSKTGGSGNTIYF,TGTGCCAGCAGCTCTAAGACAGGGGGCTCTGGAAACACCATATATTTT
NA,TRBV19,NA,TRBJ1-5,CASSIGDNNQPQHF,TGTGCCAGTAGTATAGGGGACAACAATCAGCCCCAGCATTTT
TRBD2,TRBV2,NA,TRBJ2-5,CASSEAKAGGPETQYF,TGTGCCAGCAGTGAAGCCAAGGCGGGAGGGCCGGAGACCCAGTACTTC
TRBD2,TRBV19,NA,TRBJ2-2,CASSHPGGSNTGELFF,TGTGCCAGTAGTCACCCGGGGGGGTCGAACACCGGGGAGCTGTTTTTT
TRBD1,TRBV19,NA,TRBJ2-7,CASKPRQGSYEQYF,TGTGCCAGTAAGCCCAGACAGGGATCCTACGAGCAGTACTTC
TRBD2,TRBV6-1,NA,TRBJ2-2,CASSELAGGTGELFF,TGTGCCAGCAGTGAACTAGCGGGAGGGACCGGGGAGCTGTTTTTT
TRBD2,TRBV29-1,NA,TRBJ2-2,CSARSGAGGSTGELFF,TGCAGCGCCCGAAGCGGTGCGGGAGGGTCCACCGGGGAGCTGTTTTTT
NA,TRBV25-1,NA,TRBJ2-5,CASSHRYGTQETQYF,TGTGCCAGCAGCCATAGGTACGGGACACAAGAGACCCAGTACTTC
TRBD2,TRBV9,NA,TRBJ2-6,CATGGGRSSGANVLTF,TGTGCCACGGGGGGCGGGAGGAGCTCTGGGGCCAACGTCCTGACTTTC
NA,TRBV5-1,NA,TRBJ2-5,CASSRGTVQETQYF,TGCGCCAGCAGCCGGGGGACAGTACAAGAGACCCAGTACTTC
TRBD2,TRBV7-9,NA,TRBJ2-7,CASSPGGGDLWSSYEQYF,TGTGCCAGCAGCCCCGGCGGGGGGGATCTTTGGAGCTCCTACGAGCAGTACTTC
NA,TRBV28,NA,TRBJ1-5,CASSLLSQPQHF,TGTGCCAGCAGTTTATTAAGCCAGCCCCAGCATTTT
NA,TRBV7-3,NA,TRBJ1-2,CASSSKPGGASGYTF,TGTGCCAGCAGCTCTAAACCGGGGGGGGCAAGTGGCTACACCTTC
TRBD2,TRBV4-1,NA,TRBJ2-1,CASSRAPSGRVVNEQFF,TGCGCCAGCAGCCGGGCCCCTAGCGGGAGGGTAGTGAATGAGCAGTTCTTC
TRBD2,TRBV4-2,NA,TRBJ2-3,CASSQELAGSRFTDTQYF,TGTGCCAGCAGCCAAGAACTAGCGGGAAGTCGGTTCACAGATACGCAGTATTTT
TRBD1,TRBV18,NA,TRBJ2-7,CASSPGQGWYEQYF,TGTGCCAGCTCACCGGGACAGGGCTGGTACGAGCAGTACTTC
NA,TRBV7-3,NA,TRBJ2-6,CASSLTQGPNVLTF,TGTGCCAGCAGCTTAACACAGGGTCCCAACGTCCTGACTTTC
TRBD1,TRBV27,few,TRBJ2-5,CASSDHRGQGETQYF,TGTGCCAGCAGCGACCACAGGGGGCAGGGTGAGACCCAGTACTTC
NA,TRBV21-1,NA,TRBJ2-4,CASSKARILAKNIQYF,TGTGCCAGCAGCAAAGCCAGAATTCTAGCCAAAAACATTCAGTACTTC
TRBD2,TRBV15,NA,TRBJ2-5,CATSGGLAGEETQYF,TGTGCCACCAGCGGGGGACTAGCGGGAGAAGAGACCCAGTACTTC
TRBD2,TRBV23-1,NA,TRBJ2-7,CASSLGGIPYEQYF,TGCGCCAGCAGTCTGGGGGGGATTCCCTACGAGCAGTACTTC